This T cell receptor (beta chain) was sequenced during a study of blood T cell repertoires in COVID-19 (dated by TCRdb to about 2020). A note on the overall study: Collaborator samples came from the United States, Italy and Spain and covered acute and convalescent phases of COVID-19. HLA class I and class II types, where available, came from metadata supplied by the sample provider rather than from assay-based typing. The samples were drawn from the first 160 participants of the ongoing ImmuneRACE study and from 1,200 or so subjects provided by 6 global collaborators. The dataset comprised deeply sampled blood TCRbeta repertoires from subjects exposed to, actively infected with, or recovered from COVID-19. Sample metadata almost always included a de-identified subject ID, COVID-19 status, age in years and sex. The repertoires were released in a freely available public database intended as a resource for research on the immune response to SARS-CoV-2. The prospective study material was composed of cDNA or gDNA derived from T cells, B-cell-depleted T cells, or PBMCs.

Beyond this particular receptor, the publication reports: The amount of clinical and demographic metadata varied by source and participant and was provided uncurated.

The immunoSEQ Assay, a bias-controlled multiplex PCR, was used to amplify TCRbeta CDR3 regions from genomic DNA. Per the source publication's procedure: The number of nucleated cells in each sample was estimated from the amplification of reference gene primers within the assay. Sequence reads were collapsed and filtered to measure the absolute abundance of every unique TCRbeta CDR3 rearrangement. For each sample, productive Simpson clonality was calculated by taking the square root of Simpson's diversity index across productive rearrangements. This immuneACCESS table, as held by TCRdb, lists in-frame sequences with V and J called but not all clones. Of the missing ones, under half trace to an unresolved V gene in checked studies; the others have no known cause. The D gene and trimming were derived from the DNA, and the V and J assignments and clone size from that table. Across this sample there are approximately 190,000 clones, with about four fifths seen only once. Together, the top ten hold approximately 6.9% of the sample.

A remark on this clone: Its antigen remains undetermined. Qualities for individual bases were not recorded, and no much larger clone is one base off.

Via the germline V gene, CDR1 is SQVTM and CDR2 ANQGSEA. Taken from cysteine to phenylalanine, the CDR3 has 14 residues. The sequence is cut down to CDR3 DNA, 42 bases in frame from base 1. V loses 0 bases of germline sequence and J loses 8 bases, and the interval between the two ends is 16 bases. Whole blood was collected in K2EDTA tubes by collaborating institutions according to the institutions' own protocols. For TCRbeta analysis, collaborators shipped samples as frozen whole blood, isolated PBMCs, or DNA extracted from either of those sample types. The TCR comes from a man in his fifties or sixties with acute or convalescent COVID-19. The sequence is built from TRBV29-1 and TRBJ1-1; the D gene cannot be named for sure. The material sequenced was peripheral blood. The CDR3 protein is CSVEDRAVAVEAFF. The nucleotide sequence reads as follows: TGCAGCGTTGAAGACCGAGCGGTTGCCGTCGAAGCTTTCTTT.